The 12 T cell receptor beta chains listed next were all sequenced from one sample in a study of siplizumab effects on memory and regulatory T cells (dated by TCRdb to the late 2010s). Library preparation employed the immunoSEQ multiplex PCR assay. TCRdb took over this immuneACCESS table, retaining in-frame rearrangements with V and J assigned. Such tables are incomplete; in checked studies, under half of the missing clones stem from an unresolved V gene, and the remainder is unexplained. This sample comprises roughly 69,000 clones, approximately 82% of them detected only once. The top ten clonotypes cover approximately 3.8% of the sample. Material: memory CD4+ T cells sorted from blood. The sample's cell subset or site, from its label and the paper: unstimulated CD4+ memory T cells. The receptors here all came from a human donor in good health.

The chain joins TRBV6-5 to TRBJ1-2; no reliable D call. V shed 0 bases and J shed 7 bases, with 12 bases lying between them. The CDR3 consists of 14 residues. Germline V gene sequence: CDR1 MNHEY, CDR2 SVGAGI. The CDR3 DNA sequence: TGTGCCAGCAGTTACTCGACCCAAGGACGTGGCTACACCTTC. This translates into CASSYSTQGRGYTF.

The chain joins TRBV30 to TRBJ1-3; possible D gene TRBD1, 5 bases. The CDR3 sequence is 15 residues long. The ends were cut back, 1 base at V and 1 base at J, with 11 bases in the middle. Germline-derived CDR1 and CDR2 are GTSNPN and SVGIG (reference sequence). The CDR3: CAWSGWGGSGNTIYF. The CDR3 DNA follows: TGTGCCTGGAGTGGGTGGGGCGGTTCTGGAAACACCATATATTTT.

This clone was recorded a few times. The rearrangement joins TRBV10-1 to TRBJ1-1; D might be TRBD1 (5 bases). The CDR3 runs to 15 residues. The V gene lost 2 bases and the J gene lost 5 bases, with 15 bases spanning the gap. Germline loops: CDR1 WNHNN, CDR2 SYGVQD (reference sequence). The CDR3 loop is CASSEVGGGRTEAFF. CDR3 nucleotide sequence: TGCGCCAGCAGTGAGGTGGGCGGGGGAAGGACTGAAGCTTTCTTT.

CDR3 nucleotide sequence: TGTGCCAGCACCTCTATCAGAGATAATTCACCCCTCCACTTT. As protein: CASTSIRDNSPLHF. The chain combines TRBV28 with TRBJ1-6; D not resolved. Germline values: CDR1 MDHEN, CDR2 SYDVKM. The CDR3 contains 14 residues. V gave up 7 bases and J gave up 5 bases, with 12 bases separating them.

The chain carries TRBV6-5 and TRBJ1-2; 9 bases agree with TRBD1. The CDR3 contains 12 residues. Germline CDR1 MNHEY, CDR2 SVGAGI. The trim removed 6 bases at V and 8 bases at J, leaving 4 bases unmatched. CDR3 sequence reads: CASSPGTGGYTF. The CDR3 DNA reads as TGTGCCAGCAGCCCCGGGACAGGGGGCTACACCTTC.

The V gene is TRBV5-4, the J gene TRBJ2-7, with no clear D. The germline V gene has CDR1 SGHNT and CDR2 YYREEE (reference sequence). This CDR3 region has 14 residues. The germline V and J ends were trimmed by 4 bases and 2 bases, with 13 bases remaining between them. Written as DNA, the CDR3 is TGTGCCAGCAGCACTCCGGGTCCCCCCTACGAGCAGTACTTC. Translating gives CASSTPGPPYEQYF.

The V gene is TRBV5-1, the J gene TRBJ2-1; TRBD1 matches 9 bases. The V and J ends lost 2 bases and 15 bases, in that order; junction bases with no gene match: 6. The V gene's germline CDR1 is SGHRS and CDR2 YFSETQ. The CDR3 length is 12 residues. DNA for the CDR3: TGCGCCAGCAGCTTCACCGGACAGGGGCCGTTCTTC. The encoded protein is CASSFTGQGPFF.

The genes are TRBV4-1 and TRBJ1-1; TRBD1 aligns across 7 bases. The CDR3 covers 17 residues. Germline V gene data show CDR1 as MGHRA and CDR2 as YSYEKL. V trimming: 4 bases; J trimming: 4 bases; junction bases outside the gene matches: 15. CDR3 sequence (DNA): TGCGCCAGCAGCCCGAGCGGACAGGCAAAAAGTGGCACTGAAGCTTTCTTT. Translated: CASSPSGQAKSGTEAFF.

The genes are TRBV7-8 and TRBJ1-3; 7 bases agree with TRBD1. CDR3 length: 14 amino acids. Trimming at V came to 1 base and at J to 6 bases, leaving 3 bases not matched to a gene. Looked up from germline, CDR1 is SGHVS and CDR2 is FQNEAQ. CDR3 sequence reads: CASSLEQGKNTIYF. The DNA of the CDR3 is TGTGCCAGCAGCTTAGAACAGGGGAAAAACACCATATATTTT.

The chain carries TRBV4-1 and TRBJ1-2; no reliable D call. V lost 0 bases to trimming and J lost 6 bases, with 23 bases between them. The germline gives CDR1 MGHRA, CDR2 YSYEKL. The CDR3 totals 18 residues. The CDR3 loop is CASSQEGLRGVLGDGYTF. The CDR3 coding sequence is TGCGCCAGCAGCCAAGAAGGCCTCAGAGGTGTTTTGGGAGATGGCTACACCTTC.

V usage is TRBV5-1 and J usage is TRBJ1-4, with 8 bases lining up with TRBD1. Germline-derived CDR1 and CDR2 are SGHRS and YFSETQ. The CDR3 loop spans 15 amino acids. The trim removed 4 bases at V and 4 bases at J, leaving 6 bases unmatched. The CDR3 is CASSIGQGGNEKLFF. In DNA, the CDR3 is TGCGCCAGCAGCATAGGACAGGGCGGTAATGAAAAACTGTTTTTT. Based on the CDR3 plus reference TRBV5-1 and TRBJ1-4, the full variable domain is KAGVTQTPRYLIKTRGQQVTLSCSPISGHRSVSWYQQTPGQGLQFLFEYFSETQRNKGNFPGRFSGRQFSNSRSEMNVSTLELGDSALYLCASSIGQGGNEKLFFGSGTQLSVL.

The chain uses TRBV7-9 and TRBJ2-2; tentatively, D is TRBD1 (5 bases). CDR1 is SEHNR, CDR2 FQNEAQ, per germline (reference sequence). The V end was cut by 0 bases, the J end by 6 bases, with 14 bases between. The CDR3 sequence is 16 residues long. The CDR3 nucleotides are TGTGCCAGCAGCTTAGCTGGGGCAGGGAATTCCGGGGAGCTGTTTTTT. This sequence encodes CASSLAGAGNSGELFF.